This is a list of T cell receptor beta chains from one sample in a study of shared clonotypes between healthy human individuals. Produced via immunoSEQ multiplex PCR; TCRdb's table is partial and in-frame only. Among roughly 2.6 million clones listed, approximately 90% were seen once. Sequenced: naive CD4+ T cells sorted from blood. All receptors derive from a man aged 18 to 29 in good health. Each CDR3 is given with its conserved first and last residue. D genes are given only for firm matches. Rows give clone size only sometimes, using once, few, many, or a class for an expanded clone.

TRBV18,.,.,TRBJ2-7,TGTGCCAGCTCACCACCGGGACAAGTCAACGAGCAGTACTTC,CASSPPGQVNEQYF
TRBV11-2,.,.,TRBJ1-2,TGTGCCAGCAGCCCCGCGACCGTACAGGCTCCCACCTTC,CASSPATVQAPTF
TRBV5-4,.,.,TRBJ2-2,TGTGCCAGCAGCCGCGAATATTCCGGGGAGCTGTTTTTT,CASSREYSGELFF
TRBV28,.,.,TRBJ2-4,TGTGCCAGCACCCCTCAGGGCCGGCTAGCCGACATTCAGTACTTC,CASTPQGRLADIQYF
TRBV29-1,TRBD2,.,TRBJ2-1,TGCAGCGTCGCCTCCCGACTAGCAAATCACAATGAGCAGTTCTTC,CSVASRLANHNEQFF
TRBV2,.,.,TRBJ2-1,TGTGCCAGCAAAGGCGGGACCAGCTCCTACAATGAGCAGTTCTTC,CASKGGTSSYNEQFF
TRBV6-6,.,.,TRBJ1-3,TGTGCCAGCAGTAGGGTTTCCGGGACTAAGGGAAACACCATATATTTT,CASSRVSGTKGNTIYF
TRBV29-1,.,few,TRBJ2-3,TGCAGCGTTGACGTGGGTTTGGATACGCAGTATTTT,CSVDVGLDTQYF
TRBV5-1,TRBD2,.,TRBJ2-3,TGCGCCAGCAGCTCATTAGCGGGGGGAAACACAGATACGCAGTATTTT,CASSSLAGGNTDTQYF
TRBV7-2,.,once,TRBJ1-4,TGTGCCAGCAGCCCCGGCCCGGGAAAACTGTTTTTT,CASSPGPGKLFF
TRBV7-2,TRBD2,once,TRBJ2-2,TGTGCCAGCAGCCTAGCGGCGAACACCGGGGAGCTGTTTTTT,CASSLAANTGELFF
TRBV28,TRBD1,.,TRBJ1-2,TGTGCCAGCAGTTTATCTTCTATGGGACAGGGGGCCTATGGCTACACCTTC,CASSLSSMGQGAYGYTF
TRBV10-2,TRBD1,.,TRBJ1-1,TGCGCCAGCATTCAGGGGGCAGGAAACACTGAAGCTTTCTTT,CASIQGAGNTEAFF
TRBV4-1,TRBD1,few,TRBJ1-5,TGCGCCAGCAGCCAGTCGGACAGGGCGGGTAATCAGCCCCAGCATTTT,CASSQSDRAGNQPQHF
TRBV4-2,.,.,TRBJ1-2,TGTGCCAGCAGCCAAGGAGAGGGTGGCTATGGCTACACCTTC,CASSQGEGGYGYTF
TRBV5-1,TRBD1,.,TRBJ1-6,TGCGCCAGCAGCTTGGGACAGGGGCCTAATTCACCCCTCCACTTT,CASSLGQGPNSPLHF
TRBV4-1,.,.,TRBJ1-6,TGCGCCAGCAGCCAATGGGGGCTCCCCGTAAATTCACCCCTCCACTTT,CASSQWGLPVNSPLHF
TRBV6-1,TRBD1,.,TRBJ2-1,TGTGCCAGCAGTGAACGACAGGGCGGGAATGAGCAGTTCTTC,CASSERQGGNEQFF
TRBV2,.,.,TRBJ2-1,TGTGCCAGCAGCGGGGGGCTTTGGGGCAATGAGCAGTTCTTC,CASSGGLWGNEQFF
TRBV7-2,.,.,TRBJ2-5,TGTGCCAGCAGCTTAGTCCAGGGTCTTCGAGAGACCCAGTACTTC,CASSLVQGLRETQYF
TRBV25-1,TRBD2,once,TRBJ2-7,TGTGCCAGCAGTGAAGCCTACGGGACTAGCGGGAGAAACTACGAGCAGTACTTC,CASSEAYGTSGRNYEQYF
TRBV7-9,.,once,TRBJ2-3,TGTGCCAGCACCACCCAACGTGGCACAGATACGCAGTATTTT,CASTTQRGTDTQYF
TRBV21-1,.,.,TRBJ2-1,TGTGCCAGCAGCAATCGTGCTAGCGGGGACTCAAACTACAATGAGCAGTTCTTC,CASSNRASGDSNYNEQFF
TRBV19,TRBD1,.,TRBJ1-4,TGTGCCAGTAGCAGGACAGGGCTACGCGAAAAACTGTTTTTT,CASSRTGLREKLFF